Following are 7 T cell receptor beta chains from one sample sequenced in a study of control samples from healthy donors and cancer patients. TCRdb keeps only in-frame clones here, not all; method: immunoSEQ multiplex PCR. Seen here are 45,000 to 70,000 clones, under 95% observed once, and the top ten hold 0.91%. The material sequenced was PBMCs. The receptors were sampled from a man younger than 45 with colorectal cancer.

This rearrangement joins TRBV6-2 or TRBV6-3 to TRBJ1-6; TRBD1 might be the D (6 bases). This CDR3 has 15 amino acids. Between the trimmed V and J ends, which lost 0 bases and 7 bases, there was a span of 10 bases. The germline V gene encodes CDR1 MNHEY and CDR2 SVGEGT. CDR3 sequence reads: CASSYSRRGNSPLHF. The CDR3, as DNA: TGTGCCAGCAGTTACTCGCGCAGGGGCAATTCACCCCTCCACTTT.

This clone was counted between two and nine times. This chain links TRBV30 with TRBJ1-4; D possibly corresponds to TRBD1 (6 bases). The CDR3 has 12 residues. V lost 0 bases and J lost 13, with 12 bases in between. The germline V gene has CDR1 GTSNPN and CDR2 SVGIG (reference sequence). CDR3 nucleotide sequence: TGTGCCTGGAGTGTAATTGGGGGCGGACTGTTTTTT. It codes for CAWSVIGGGLFF. The full variable domain, rest sourced from reference TRBV30 and TRBJ1-4, is SQTIHQWPATLVQPVGSPLSLECTVEGTSNPNLYWYRQAAGRGLQLLFYSVGIGQISSEVPQNLSASRPQDRQFILSSKKLLLSDSGFYLCAWSVIGGGLFFGSGTQLSVL.

The gene calls are TRBV3-1 (or the pseudogene TRBV3-2) and TRBJ2-7; perhaps TRBD1 as D (6 bases). The CDR3 consists of 17 residues. The V gene's germline CDR1 is LGHDT and CDR2 YNNKEL (reference sequence). V was shortened by 1 base and J by 2 bases, with 18 bases between the two germline ends. CDR3: CASSQVPGAAGAYEQYF. The CDR3 nucleotides are TGTGCCAGCAGCCAAGTTCCAGGGGCAGCTGGGGCCTACGAGCAGTACTTC.

V and J are TRBV13 and TRBJ2-1, with D perhaps matching TRBD1 (5 bases). The CDR3 extends over 17 amino acids. V was clipped by 4 bases and J by 3 bases, with 19 bases between them. The V gene's germline CDR1 is PRHDT and CDR2 FYEKMQ (reference sequence). The CDR3: CASSSHRLDSSYNEQFF. The CDR3 nucleotides are TGTGCCAGCAGCTCCCACCGTCTAGACAGCAGCTACAATGAGCAGTTCTTC.

The chain uses TRBV5-5 and TRBJ2-7; D is possibly TRBD1 (6 bases). Germline V gene data show CDR1 as SGHKS and CDR2 as YYEKEE (reference sequence). V was pared by 0 bases and J by 1 base, with 11 bases between. The CDR3 loop spans 15 amino acids. In DNA form, the CDR3 reads TGTGCCAGCAGCTTGGAATGGACAGCATCCTACGAGCAGTACTTC. Translation: CASSLEWTASYEQYF.

The V gene is TRBV9, the J gene TRBJ1-2; perhaps TRBD1 as D (6 bases). The germline V gene has CDR1 SGDLS and CDR2 YYNGEE. V gave up 0 bases and J gave up 3 bases, with 12 bases separating them. CDR3 length equals 15 residues. CDR3: CASSVEQGSYYGYTF. The CDR3 DNA reads TGTGCCAGCAGCGTAGAACAGGGAAGCTACTATGGCTACACCTTC.

V and J are TRBV11-2 and TRBJ2-1; 11 positions match TRBD2. Germline CDR1 SGHAT, CDR2 FQNNGV. The CDR3 runs 15 residues. V trimming: 4 bases; J trimming: 8 bases; junction bases outside the gene matches: 7. The CDR3 sequence: CASSSTSGVADEQFF. Here the CDR3 DNA reads TGTGCCAGCAGCTCGACTAGCGGGGTTGCGGATGAGCAGTTCTTC.